The sequence of this TCR beta chain was determined in a study of blood T cell repertoires in COVID-19. The V gene's germline CDR1 is PRHDT and CDR2 FYEKMQ (reference sequence). The CDR3 loop spans 14 amino acids. V was pared by 5 bases and J by 1 base, with 12 bases between. Generated by immunoSEQ multiplex PCR, the TCRdb table keeps only in-frame clones and is missing some. The data contain roughly 180,000 clones, 80% of them singletons. This chain connects TRBV13 to TRBJ2-7; the D gene is possibly TRBD2 (6 bases). This receptor was obtained from a man between 60 and 75 years old who had been exposed to COVID-19. The sequenced material came from PBMCs or T cells enriched from blood (not recorded which). The CDR3 nucleotides read TGTGCCAGCAGCCTTAGCGGTCAATCCTACGAGCAGTACTTC. Its protein is CASSLSGQSYEQYF. The variable domain in full, completed from reference TRBV13 and TRBJ2-7, reads AAGVIQSPRHLIKEKRETATLKCYPIPRHDTVYWYQQGPGQDPQFLISFYEKMQSDKGSIPDRFSAQQFSDYHSELNMSSLELGDSALYFCASSLSGQSYEQYFGPGTRLTVT.